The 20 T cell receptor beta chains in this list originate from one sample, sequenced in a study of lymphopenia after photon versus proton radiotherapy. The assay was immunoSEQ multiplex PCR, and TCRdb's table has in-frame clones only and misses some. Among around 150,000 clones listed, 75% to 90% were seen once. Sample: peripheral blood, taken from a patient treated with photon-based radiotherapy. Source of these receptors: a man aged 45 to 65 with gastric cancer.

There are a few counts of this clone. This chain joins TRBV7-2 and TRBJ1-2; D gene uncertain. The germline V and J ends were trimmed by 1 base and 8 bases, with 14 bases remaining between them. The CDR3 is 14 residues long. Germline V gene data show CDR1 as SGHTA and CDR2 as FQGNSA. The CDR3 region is CASSLDWTGIGYTF. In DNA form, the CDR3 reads TGTGCCAGCAGCTTAGATTGGACGGGCATCGGCTACACCTTC.

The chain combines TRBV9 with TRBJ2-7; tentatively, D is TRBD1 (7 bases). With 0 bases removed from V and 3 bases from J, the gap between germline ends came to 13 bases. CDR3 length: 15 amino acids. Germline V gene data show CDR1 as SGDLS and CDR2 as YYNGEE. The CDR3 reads CASSVGSGGIYEQYF. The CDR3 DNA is TGTGCCAGCAGCGTAGGGTCAGGGGGGATCTACGAGCAGTACTTC. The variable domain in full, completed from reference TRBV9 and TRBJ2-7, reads DSGVTQTPKHLITATGQRVTLRCSPRSGDLSVYWYQQSLDQGLQFLIQYYNGEERAKGNILERFSAQQFPDLHSELNLSSLELGDSALYFCASSVGSGGIYEQYFGPGTRLTVT.

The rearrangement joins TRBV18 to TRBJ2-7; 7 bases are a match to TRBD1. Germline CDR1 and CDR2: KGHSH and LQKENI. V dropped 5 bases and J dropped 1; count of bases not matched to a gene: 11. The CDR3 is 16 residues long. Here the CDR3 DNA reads TGTGCCAGCTCAACGAAACCTCGGGACAGATCCTACGAGCAGTACTTC. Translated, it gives CASSTKPRDRSYEQYF.

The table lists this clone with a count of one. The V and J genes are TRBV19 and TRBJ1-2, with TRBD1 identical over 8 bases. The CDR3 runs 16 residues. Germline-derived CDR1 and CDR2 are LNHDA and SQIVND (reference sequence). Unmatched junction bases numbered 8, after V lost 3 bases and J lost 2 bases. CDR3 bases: TGTGCCAGTAGTATGTCGGCAACAGGGGGAAACTATGGCTACACCTTC. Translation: CASSMSATGGNYGYTF. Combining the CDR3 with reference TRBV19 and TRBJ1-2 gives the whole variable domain DGGITQSPKYLFRKEGQNVTLSCEQNLNHDAMYWYRQDPGQGLRLIYYSQIVNDFQKGDIAEGYSVSREKKESFPLTVTSAQKNPTAFYLCASSMSATGGNYGYTFGSGTRLTVV.

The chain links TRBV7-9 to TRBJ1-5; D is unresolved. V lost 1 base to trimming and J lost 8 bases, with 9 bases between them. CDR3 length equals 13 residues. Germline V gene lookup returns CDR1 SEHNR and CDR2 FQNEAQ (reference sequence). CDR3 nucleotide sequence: TGTGCCAGCAGCTTAGAGGGATTGAAGCCCCAGCATTTT. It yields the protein CASSLEGLKPQHF.

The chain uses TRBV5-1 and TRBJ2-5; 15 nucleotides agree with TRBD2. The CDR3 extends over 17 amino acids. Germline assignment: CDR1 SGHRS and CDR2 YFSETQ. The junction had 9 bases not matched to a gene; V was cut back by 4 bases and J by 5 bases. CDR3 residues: CASSAPGLAGGGETQYF. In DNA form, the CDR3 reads TGCGCCAGCAGCGCACCGGGACTAGCGGGAGGCGGGGAGACCCAGTACTTC.

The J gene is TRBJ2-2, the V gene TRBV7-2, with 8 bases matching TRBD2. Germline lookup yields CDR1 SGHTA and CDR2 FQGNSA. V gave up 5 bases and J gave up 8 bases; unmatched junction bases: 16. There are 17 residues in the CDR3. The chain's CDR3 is CASSPSRLAGALGELFF. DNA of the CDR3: TGTGCCAGCAGCCCAAGTAGGCTAGCGGGTGCCTTGGGGGAGCTGTTTTTT.

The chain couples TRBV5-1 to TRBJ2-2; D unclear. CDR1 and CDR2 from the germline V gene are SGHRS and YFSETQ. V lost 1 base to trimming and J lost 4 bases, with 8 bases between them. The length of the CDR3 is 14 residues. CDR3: CASSLTESTGELFF. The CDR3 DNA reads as TGCGCCAGCAGCTTGACGGAGAGCACCGGGGAGCTGTTTTTT.

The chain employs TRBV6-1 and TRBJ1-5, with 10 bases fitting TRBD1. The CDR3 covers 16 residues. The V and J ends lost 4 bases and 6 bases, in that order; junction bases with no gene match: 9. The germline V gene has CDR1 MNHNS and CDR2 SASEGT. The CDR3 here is CASSARDRGKGQPQHF. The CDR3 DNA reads TGTGCCAGCAGTGCTCGGGACAGGGGCAAGGGTCAGCCCCAGCATTTT.

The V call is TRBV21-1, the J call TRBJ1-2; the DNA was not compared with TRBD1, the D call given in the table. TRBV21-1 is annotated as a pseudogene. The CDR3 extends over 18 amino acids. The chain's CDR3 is CASSKKVDRPSQIYGYTF. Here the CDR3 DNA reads TGTGCCAGCAGCAAAAAAGTGGACAGGCCGAGTCAAATTTATGGCTACACCTTC.

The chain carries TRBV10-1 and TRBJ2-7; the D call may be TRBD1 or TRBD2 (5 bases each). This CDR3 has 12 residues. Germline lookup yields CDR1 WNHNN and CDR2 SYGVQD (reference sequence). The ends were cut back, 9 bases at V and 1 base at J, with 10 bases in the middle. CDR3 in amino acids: CARGTDSYEQYF. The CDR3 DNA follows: TGCGCCAGAGGGACGGATTCCTACGAGCAGTACTTC.

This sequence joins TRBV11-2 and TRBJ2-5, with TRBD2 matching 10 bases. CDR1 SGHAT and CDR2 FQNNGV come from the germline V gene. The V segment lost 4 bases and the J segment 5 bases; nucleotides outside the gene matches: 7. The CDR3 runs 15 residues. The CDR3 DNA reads TGTGCCAGCAGCTCTAGCGGGAGAGACGGCGAGACCCAGTACTTC. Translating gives CASSSSGRDGETQYF.

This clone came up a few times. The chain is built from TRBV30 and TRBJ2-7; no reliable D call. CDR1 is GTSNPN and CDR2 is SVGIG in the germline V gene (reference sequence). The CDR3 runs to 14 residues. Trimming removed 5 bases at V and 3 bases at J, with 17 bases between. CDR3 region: CAWGKTSPGYEQYF. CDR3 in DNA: TGTGCCTGGGGAAAAACATCGCCTGGCTACGAGCAGTACTTC.

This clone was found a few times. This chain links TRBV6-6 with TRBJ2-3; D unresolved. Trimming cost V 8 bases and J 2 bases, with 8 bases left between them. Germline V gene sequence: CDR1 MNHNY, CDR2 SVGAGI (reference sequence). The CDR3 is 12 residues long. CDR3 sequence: CASSVITDTQYF. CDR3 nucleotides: TGTGCCAGCTCTGTCATCACAGATACGCAGTATTTT.

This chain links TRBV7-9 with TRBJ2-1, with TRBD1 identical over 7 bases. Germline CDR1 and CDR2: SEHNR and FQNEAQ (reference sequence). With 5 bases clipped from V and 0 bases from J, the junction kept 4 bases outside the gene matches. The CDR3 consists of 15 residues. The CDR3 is CASSNRDSSYNEQFF. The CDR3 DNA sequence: TGTGCCAGCAGCAACCGGGACAGCTCCTACAATGAGCAGTTCTTC.

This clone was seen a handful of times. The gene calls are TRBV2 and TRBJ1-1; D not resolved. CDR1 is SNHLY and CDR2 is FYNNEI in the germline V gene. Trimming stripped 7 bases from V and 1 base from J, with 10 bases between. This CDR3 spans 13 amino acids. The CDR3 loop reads CASKGETNTEAFF. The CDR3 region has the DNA TGTGCCAGCAAGGGAGAAACGAACACTGAAGCTTTCTTT.

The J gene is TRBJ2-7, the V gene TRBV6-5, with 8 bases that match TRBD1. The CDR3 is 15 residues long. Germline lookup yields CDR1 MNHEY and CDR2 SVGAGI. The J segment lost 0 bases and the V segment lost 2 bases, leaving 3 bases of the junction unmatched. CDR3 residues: CASSYSRGRSYEQYF. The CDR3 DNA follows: TGTGCCAGCAGTTACAGCAGGGGGCGCTCCTACGAGCAGTACTTC.

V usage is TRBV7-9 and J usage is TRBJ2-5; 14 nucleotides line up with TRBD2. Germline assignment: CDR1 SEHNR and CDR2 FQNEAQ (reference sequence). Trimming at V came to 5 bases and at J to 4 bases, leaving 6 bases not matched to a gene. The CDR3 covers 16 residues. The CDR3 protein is CASSLRLAGGRETQYF. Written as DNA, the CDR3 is TGTGCCAGCAGCCTCCGACTAGCGGGAGGGCGAGAGACCCAGTACTTC.

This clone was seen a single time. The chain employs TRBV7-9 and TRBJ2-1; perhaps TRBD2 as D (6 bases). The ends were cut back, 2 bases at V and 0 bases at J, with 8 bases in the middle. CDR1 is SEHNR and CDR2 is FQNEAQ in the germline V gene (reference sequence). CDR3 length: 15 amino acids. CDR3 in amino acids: CASSLIGSSYNEQFF. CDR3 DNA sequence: TGTGCCAGCAGCTTAATCGGGAGCTCCTACAATGAGCAGTTCTTC.

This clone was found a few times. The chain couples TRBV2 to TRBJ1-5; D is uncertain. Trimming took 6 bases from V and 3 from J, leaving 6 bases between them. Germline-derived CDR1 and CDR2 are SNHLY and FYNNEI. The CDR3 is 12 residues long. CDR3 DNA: TGTGCCAGCAGCTTACCCAATCAGCCCCAGCATTTT. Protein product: CASSLPNQPQHF. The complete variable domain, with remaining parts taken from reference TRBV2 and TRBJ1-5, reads EPEVTQTPSHQVTQMGQEVILRCVPISNHLYFYWYRQILGQKVEFLVSFYNNEISEKSEIFDDQFSVERPDGSNFTLKIRSTKLEDSAMYFCASSLPNQPQHFGDGTRLSIL.